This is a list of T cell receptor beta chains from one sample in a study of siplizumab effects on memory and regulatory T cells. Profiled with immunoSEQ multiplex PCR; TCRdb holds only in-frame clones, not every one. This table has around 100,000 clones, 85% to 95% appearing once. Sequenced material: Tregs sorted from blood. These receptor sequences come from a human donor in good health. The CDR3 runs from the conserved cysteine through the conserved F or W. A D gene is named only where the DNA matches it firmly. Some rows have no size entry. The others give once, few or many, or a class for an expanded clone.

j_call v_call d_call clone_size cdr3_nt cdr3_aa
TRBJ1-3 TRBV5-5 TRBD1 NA TGTGCCAGCAGCTGGAGAACAGGGGGAGGTTCGGGAAACACCATATATTTT CASSWRTGGGSGNTIYF
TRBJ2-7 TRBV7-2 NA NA TGTGCCAGCAGCCCCGGTTTCTGGAGCTCCTACGAGCAGTACTTC CASSPGFWSSYEQYF
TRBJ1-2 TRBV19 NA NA TGTGCCAGTAAGCGGGGAGGAGCAGGGTATGGCTACACCTTC CASKRGGAGYGYTF
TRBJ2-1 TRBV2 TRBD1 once TGTGCCAACAAGAGGGACAGGGCCTCCAATGAGCAGTTCTTC CANKRDRASNEQFF
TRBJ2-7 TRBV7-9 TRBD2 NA TGTGCCAGCAGCTATGTGCCGGGACTAGCTCACGAGCAGTACTTC CASSYVPGLAHEQYF
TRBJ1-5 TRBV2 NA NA TGTGCCAGCAGTGAAGATAACAGATTTTATAGCAATCAGCCCCAGCATTTT CASSEDNRFYSNQPQHF
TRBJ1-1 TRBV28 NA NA TGTGCCAGCAGTTTGGAATCGGGTTTGGGCACTGAAGCTTTCTTT CASSLESGLGTEAFF
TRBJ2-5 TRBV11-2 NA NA TGTGCCAGCAGCACCGAGGGCCCCACAGAGACCCAGTACTTC CASSTEGPTETQYF
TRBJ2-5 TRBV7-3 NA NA TGTGCCAGCAGCTTAAATCAGGTGGAGACCCAGTACTTC CASSLNQVETQYF
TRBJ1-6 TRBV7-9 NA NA TGTGCCAGCAGCTCAACCGGGACGGGAACGAATTCACCCCTCCACTTT CASSSTGTGTNSPLHF
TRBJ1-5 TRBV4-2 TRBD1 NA TGTGCCAGCAGCCAACGGACAGGGGGTTATCAGCCCCAGCATTTT CASSQRTGGYQPQHF
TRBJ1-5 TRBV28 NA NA TGTGCCAGCAGTTTGCAGGGGAGTAACAATCAGCCCCAGCATTTT CASSLQGSNNQPQHF
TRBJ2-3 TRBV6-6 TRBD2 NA TGTGCCAGCAGTTACTCGATAGCGGGAGTGGGAGATACGCAGTATTTT CASSYSIAGVGDTQYF
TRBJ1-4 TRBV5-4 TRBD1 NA TGTGCCAGCAGCTTCCCGGGACAGTCGGAAAAACTGTTTTTT CASSFPGQSEKLFF
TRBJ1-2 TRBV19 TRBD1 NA TGTGCCAGTAGTACCCTAGACAGGGTGCATGGCTACACCTTC CASSTLDRVHGYTF
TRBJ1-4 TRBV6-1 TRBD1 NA TGTGCCAGCAGTGAAGGGACAGGGGCGCTGAGGGGAAATGAAAAACTGTTTTTT CASSEGTGALRGNEKLFF
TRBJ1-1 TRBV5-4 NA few TGTGCCTCACAAGGCGGGGGGCTGAACACTGAAGCTTTCTTT CASQGGGLNTEAFF
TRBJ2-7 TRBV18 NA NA TGTGCCAGCTCACCAGCTAGCGTCGAGCAGTACTTC CASSPASVEQYF
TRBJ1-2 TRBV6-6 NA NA TGTGCCAGCGGTGATGGCTACACCTTC CASGDGYTF
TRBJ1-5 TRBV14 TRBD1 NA TGTGCCAGCAGCCAAGATCAGGACAGGGCCCTCAATCAGCCCCAGCATTTT CASSQDQDRALNQPQHF
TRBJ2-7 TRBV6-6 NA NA TGTGCCAGCAGTTACTCGACTGGGTACTCCTACGAGCAGTACTTC CASSYSTGYSYEQYF
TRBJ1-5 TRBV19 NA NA TGTGCCAGTAGTATTTTTTCGGGCAGCGGCAATCAGCCCCAGCATTTT CASSIFSGSGNQPQHF
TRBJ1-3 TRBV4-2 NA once TGTGCCAGCAGCTCGGGGGGTCGGGGAAACACCATATATTTT CASSSGGRGNTIYF
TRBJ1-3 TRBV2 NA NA TGTGCCAGCAATGGTTTTGTGGGAAACACCATATATTTT CASNGFVGNTIYF
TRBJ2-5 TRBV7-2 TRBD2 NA TGTGCCAGCAGCCCGCCGGGACTAGCGGGGGGACAAGAGACCCAGTACTTC CASSPPGLAGGQETQYF
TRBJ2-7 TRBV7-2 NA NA TGTGCCAGCGTTGGGACGGGGTGGTCCGAGCAGTACTTC CASVGTGWSEQYF
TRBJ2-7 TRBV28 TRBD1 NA TGTGCCACCACCAACCCGGGACAGGGTTCAATCCGTCAGTACTTC CATTNPGQGSIRQYF
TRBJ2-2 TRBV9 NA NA TGTGCCAGCAGCGTGGGCACCGGGGAGCTGTTTTTT CASSVGTGELFF
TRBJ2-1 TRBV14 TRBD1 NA TGTGCCAGCAGCGTTTACTTAGGACAGGGAAGGACTCGGAATGAGCAGTTCTTC CASSVYLGQGRTRNEQFF
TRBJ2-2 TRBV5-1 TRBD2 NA TGCGCCAGCAGCTTGGCAGCTAGCGGGAGTTTTGGCACCGGGGAGCTGTTTTTT CASSLAASGSFGTGELFF
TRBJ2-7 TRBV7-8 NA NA TGTGCCAGCAGCTTAATTTTGGGGGTGGCGGCCTCCTACGAGCAGTACTTC CASSLILGVAASYEQYF
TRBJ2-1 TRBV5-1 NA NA TGCGCCAGCAGCTTGAAGGGCGCAGGAGAACATGAGCAGTTCTTC CASSLKGAGEHEQFF
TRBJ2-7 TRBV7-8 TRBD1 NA TGTGCCAGCAGAGACAGGGGGCGCAGGATATACGAGCAGTACTTC CASRDRGRRIYEQYF
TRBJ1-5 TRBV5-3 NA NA TGTGCCAGAAGCAGCACTACAGGGCAGCCCCAGCATTTT CARSSTTGQPQHF
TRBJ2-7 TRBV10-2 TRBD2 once TGCGCCAGCAAAGGACTAGGCTACGAGCAGTACTTC CASKGLGYEQYF
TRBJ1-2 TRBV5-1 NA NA TGCGCCAGCAGCTTGGTTACAGGCAAATATGGCTACACCTTC CASSLVTGKYGYTF
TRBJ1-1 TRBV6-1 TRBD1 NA TGTGCCAGCAGTAAGACAGGGAGGGACACTGAAGCTTTCTTT CASSKTGRDTEAFF
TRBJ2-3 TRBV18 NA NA TGTGCCAGCTCACCCGCACGGGTCCGTATCAATACGCAGTATTTT CASSPARVRINTQYF
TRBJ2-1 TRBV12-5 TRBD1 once TGTGCTAGTGGTTTGTTAGGGGGCGATGAGCAGTTCTTC CASGLLGGDEQFF
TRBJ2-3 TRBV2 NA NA TGTGCCAGCAGGAGGGGACTCCCGTTAAACACAGATACGCAGTATTTT CASRRGLPLNTDTQYF